The rows below give T cell receptor beta chains drawn from one sample of a study of T-cell memory formation after mild COVID-19. TCRdb used MiXCR to reprocess the 5' RACE reads, holding one entry per CDR3 protein. The sample records approximately 300,000 distinct CDR3 sequences, approximately 15% being singletons. The sequenced sample was PBMCs or a T cell subset sorted from them (not recorded which). The receptors shown here come from a man aged 18 to 29 who had mild COVID-19 (a few samples of this study predate the infection). Cell type and time point are not known. The CDR3 runs from the conserved cysteine through the conserved F or W. A D gene is named only where the DNA matches it firmly. For some rows the clone size is stated as once, few or many, or as a class when expanded; others skip it.

TRBV20-1	few	TRBJ2-1	NA	TGCAGTGCTCAGGCGGGGAATTACAATGAGCAGTTCTTC	CSAQAGNYNEQFF
TRBV20-1	few	TRBJ2-3	TRBD2	TGCAGTGCTAGCCGGGGGGTAGGGTTAGATACGCAGTATTTT	CSASRGVGLDTQYF
TRBV7-9	NA	TRBJ1-2	NA	TGTGCCAGCAGCGCCGACTCCAAACCCTATGGCTACACCTTC	CASSADSKPYGYTF
TRBV29-1	NA	TRBJ2-3	NA	TGCAGCGTTTATTACAGGACCGTTCCTAGCACAGATACGCAGTATTTT	CSVYYRTVPSTDTQYF
TRBV20-1	few	TRBJ1-2	NA	TGCAGTGCTAGAGCGGGGACGAACTATGGCTACACCTTC	CSARAGTNYGYTF
TRBV7-9	few	TRBJ1-1	NA	TGTGCCAGCTGGGCAGGGGCCCTAAACACTGAAGCTTTCTTT	CASWAGALNTEAFF
TRBV7-2	few	TRBJ2-3	NA	TGTGCCAGCCAGTCGGCGGGGGCGAGGGATACGCAGTATTTT	CASQSAGARDTQYF
TRBV9	few	TRBJ2-2	NA	TGTGCCAGCAGCGTAGCTTCAAAGGCGCCTTCGAACACCGGGGAGCTGTTTTTT	CASSVASKAPSNTGELFF
TRBV3-1	many	TRBJ1-5	NA	TGTGCCAGCAGCCCAACGTATAGCAATCAGCCCCAGCATTTT	CASSPTYSNQPQHF
TRBV20-1	few	TRBJ2-3	NA	TGCAGTGCTAGAGATTACCGTCAGCTCACAGATACGCAGTATTTT	CSARDYRQLTDTQYF
TRBV7-9	NA	TRBJ1-2	TRBD1	TGTGCCATCGGACAGGGGCTGGTGGTCTATGGCTACACCTTC	CAIGQGLVVYGYTF
TRBV7-9	NA	TRBJ1-4	NA	TGTGCCAGCAGCTTAGCCCAGACAGGCTCTAATGAAAAACTGTTTTTT	CASSLAQTGSNEKLFF
TRBV24-1	NA	TRBJ2-7	NA	TGTGCCACCAGTGCGGGGGACAGCTACGAGCAGTACTTC	CATSAGDSYEQYF
TRBV4-3	NA	TRBJ1-3	NA	TGCGCCAGCAGCTCAGCGGTGCCCCATTCTTGGGGAAACACCATATATTTT	CASSSAVPHSWGNTIYF
TRBV7-9	NA	TRBJ1-5	NA	TGTGCCAGCAGCGGGATCCAGGGTCAGCCCCAGCATTTT	CASSGIQGQPQHF
TRBV7-2	few	TRBJ1-6	TRBD1	TGTGCCAGCAGCTTAGGTGGGACAGTCAATTCACCCCTCCACTTT	CASSLGGTVNSPLHF
TRBV27	NA	TRBJ1-1	NA	TGTGCCAGCAGTTTAGGGGTTCACACTGAAGCTTTCTTT	CASSLGVHTEAFF
TRBV4-2	NA	TRBJ2-5	NA	TGTGCCAGCAGCCAGAGAGAGGGAAGCCTCAGGGCGGGGACCCAGTACTTC	CASSQREGSLRAGTQYF
TRBV6-2/TRBV6-3	NA	TRBJ2-1	TRBD2	TGTGCCGCCAGCGGGGGGAGCTCCTACAATGAGCAGTTCTTC	CAASGGSSYNEQFF
TRBV5-1	few	TRBJ2-3	TRBD2	TGCGCCAGCAGCTTTGGAGTCCTAGCGGGACGCACAGATACGCAGTATTTT	CASSFGVLAGRTDTQYF
TRBV18	NA	TRBJ2-3	TRBD1	TGTGCCAGCTTAGGACAGGGCGGTGGTGATACGCAGTATTTT	CASLGQGGGDTQYF
TRBV14	few	TRBJ1-1	NA	TGTGCCAGCAGCCAAGATAGGGGCGCAGGCGCCCTGAACACTGAAGCTTTCTTT	CASSQDRGAGALNTEAFF
TRBV11-2	NA	TRBJ1-1	TRBD1	TGTGCCAGCAGCTTGGAGGGGGCCCGAGAAGCTTTCTTT	CASSLEGAREAFF
TRBV4-3	NA	TRBJ2-3	TRBD1	TGCGCCAGCAGCCAAGGATGGACAGGCGGGGATACGCAGTATTTT	CASSQGWTGGDTQYF
TRBV5-1	many	TRBJ2-1	NA	TGCGCCAGCAGCTTGCTCGCAGCCAACAATGAGCAGTTCTTC	CASSLLAANNEQFF
TRBV6-5	NA	TRBJ1-1	NA	TGTGCCAGCAAACAGACGAACACTGAAGCTTTCTTT	CASKQTNTEAFF
TRBV18	NA	TRBJ1-1	NA	TGTGCCAGCTCACCCCAGAGCCATGGTATGAACACTGAAGCTTTCTTT	CASSPQSHGMNTEAFF
TRBV21-1	NA	TRBJ1-4	NA	TGTGCCAGCAGAGAGGACAGACCGAATGAAAAACTGTTTTTT	CASREDRPNEKLFF